This T cell receptor (beta chain) is from a study of blood T cells in healthy people across ages. Primers used in a second PCR of roughly 7 to 11 cycles were a sample-barcoded 5' primer and a J-beta primer mix. Every molecule of cDNA carried a tag from a template-switch adaptor with 12 random nucleotides. One entry per CDR3 protein, called by TCRdb with MiXCR from the 5' RACE reads. The repertoire holds nearly 1 million distinct CDR3 sequences, roughly 51% seen once, with 20% to 25% in the top ten. Germline-derived CDR1 and CDR2 are SQVTM and ANQGSEA. CDR3 length equals 11 residues. The V end was cut by 5 bases, the J end by 11 bases, with 13 bases between.

The chain joins TRBV29-1 to TRBJ1-5, with D perhaps TRBD1 (5 bases). The receptor's source is an older woman in good health. Sequenced material: blood. The DNA for the CDR3 is TGCAGCGTTTTCCAGGGCGGGACCCAGCATTTT. It specifies CSVFQGGTQHF.